This T cell receptor (beta chain) came from a study of T cells in Graves' hyperthyroidism and ophthalmopathy. To note about this clonotype: Its matching antigen is unknown.

Germline CDR1 LNHDA, CDR2 SQIVND (reference sequence). The V and J ends lost 5 bases and 7 bases, in that order; junction bases with no gene match: 12. CDR3 length: 18 amino acids. RNA transcripts were the template for amplifying TCR beta CDR3 regions. The TCR CDR3 first-round RT-PCR relied on the HTBI primer set. TCRdb reanalysed the multiplex PCR reads using MiXCR and keeps one entry per CDR3 protein. The top ten clones hold 7% to 7.5% of a sample with around 660,000 distinct CDR3 sequences, 45% of them seen once. General study points: For ophthalmopathy, model prediction preceded onset by a median roughly 6.5 months. Blood also showed most of the thyroid clonotypes that were expanded above 0.001.

Sequencing input: peripheral blood or thyroid tissue (not recorded which). The chain recombines TRBV19 with TRBJ2-2; 14 bases map to TRBD2. The TCR originated in an adult man with Graves' disease, either hyperthyroidism or ophthalmopathy (not recorded which). The CDR3 protein is CASSPNRLAGGLNGELFF. The CDR3 region has the DNA TGTGCCAGTAGTCCGAACCGACTAGCGGGAGGGCTCAACGGGGAGCTGTTTTTT. The variable domain in full, with the rest retrieved from reference TRBV19 and TRBJ2-2, is DGGITQSPKYLFRKEGQNVTLSCEQNLNHDAMYWYRQDPGQGLRLIYYSQIVNDFQKGDIAEGYSVSREKKESFPLTVTSAQKNPTAFYLCASSPNRLAGGLNGELFFGEGSRLTVL.